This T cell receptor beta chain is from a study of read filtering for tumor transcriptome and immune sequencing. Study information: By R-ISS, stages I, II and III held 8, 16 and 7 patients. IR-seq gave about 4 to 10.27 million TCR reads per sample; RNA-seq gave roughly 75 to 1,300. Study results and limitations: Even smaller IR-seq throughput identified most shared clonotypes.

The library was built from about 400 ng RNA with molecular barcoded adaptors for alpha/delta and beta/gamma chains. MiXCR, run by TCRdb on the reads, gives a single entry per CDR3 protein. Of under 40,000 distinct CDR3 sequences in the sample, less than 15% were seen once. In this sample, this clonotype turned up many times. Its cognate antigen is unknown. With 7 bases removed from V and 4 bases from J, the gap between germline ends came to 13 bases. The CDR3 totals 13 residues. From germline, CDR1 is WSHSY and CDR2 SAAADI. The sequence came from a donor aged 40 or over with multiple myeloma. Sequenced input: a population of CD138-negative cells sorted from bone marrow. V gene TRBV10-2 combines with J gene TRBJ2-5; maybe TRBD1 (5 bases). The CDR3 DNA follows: TGCGCCAGCACTAAAAAAGGGGCAGAGACCCAGTACTTC. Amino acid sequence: CASTKKGAETQYF.